This T cell receptor beta chain was identified during a study of neurological immune-mediated disorders (dated by TCRdb to between 2017 and 2020). For context, the study as a whole: Among the approximately 35 multiple sclerosis patients, relapsing-remitting MS accounted for around 30 and secondary progressive MS accounted for 3. Peripheral blood TCR-beta repertoires from HTLV-I-associated myelopathy (HAM/TSP) patients, multiple sclerosis patients and healthy controls were compared by UMI-based sequencing. Alongside PBMC samples, the set of 80 to 130 TCR-beta libraries contained longitudinal samples, technical triplicates, and paired CD4+ and CD8+ T-cell subsets that had been sorted. The cohort comprised roughly 70 subjects: 15 or so HAM/TSP patients, 35 or so multiple sclerosis patients and around 20 healthy controls. Paper-wide results and their limitations: The MS cluster showed no association with clinical or MRI features, and the authors stated that larger cohorts are needed. No identical CDR3 amino acid sequences were shared among expanded clones across subjects, suggesting private TCR-beta repertoires in all groups. TCR clonal expansion was greatest in HAM/TSP patients and smallest in MS patients, who ranked below even healthy controls. In a phylogenetic analysis, the repertoires of 18 out of 34 MS patients fell into a single cluster of related CDR3 sequences, pointing to a possible signature at the repertoire level.

This clonotype was observed at least ten times. Its antigen remains unidentified. One base away there is no much larger clone; base qualities are not given. For the unsorted PBMC libraries, 2 million PBMCs were stored in RNAlater at -80 degrees C until RNA extraction and were used to generate the libraries. The multiple sclerosis patients were enrolled in a US clinical protocol that evaluated disease progression with magnetic resonance imaging. Peripheral blood underwent Ficoll-Hypaque density gradient centrifugation to isolate PBMCs, which were then cryopreserved in liquid nitrogen. cDNA was synthesized by template-switch 5'RACE using a primer with a 10-nucleotide random unique molecular identifier that tagged each TCR transcript. Over 190 million TCR-beta sequences, covering 15-18 subjects, were produced in each sequencing run. The RNeasy kit was used for extraction of total RNA. Using the KAPA Real-time Library Amplification kit, TCR-beta VDJ regions were amplified with primers for the TCR constant region and the 5'RACE anchor. Sample indexes and Illumina adaptors were added in a first PCR, after which library yield was increased in a second PCR. The roughly 650 bp TCR product was size-selected on a 2% E-gel SizeSelection system after Ampure bead purification. Before pooling, library quality was assessed on a Bioanalyzer, concentration was determined with Qubit, and library quantification was performed with the Kapa Library Quantification kit. An Illumina HiSeq 2500 was used to sequence the libraries paired-end at 2 x 150 bp. To increase sequence diversity, about 25-31% phiX was spiked into each library pool. Per the authors' processing: The quality-filtered reads were processed with the UMI-based MiGEC pipeline, whose error correction step removed more than 80% of the raw TCR sequences. IMGT germline references were used for alignment of VDJ genes, and clonotypes were defined by a unique CDR3 amino acid sequence together with V-J genes. VDJtools evaluated clonal expansion, Shannon diversity and CDR3 relatedness (CalcPairwiseDistances, ClusterSamples); CLCbio workbench built phylogenetic trees. Using coefficient-of-variation modelling across technical triplicates, the study counted a clone as expanded if it had at least 8 unique UMIs. TCRdb's own reprocessing of the public reads used fastp at Q25 and MiXCR and kept productive beta chains. Under each unique CDR3 protein, matching rows form one entry showing the most common genes and DNA. Clone size and V and J calls follow TCRdb, not the original study. This sample lists 40,000 to 60,000 distinct CDR3 sequences; about 3% were detected once. 5.9% of the sample is held by the ten biggest clonotypes.

The sequence derives from a man aged 40-49 years with multiple sclerosis. The sample consisted of PBMCs.

In nucleotides, the sequence is TGCAGTGCTAGACTTGAAACCTCTAGCACAGATACGCAGTATTTT. Its translation reads: CSARLETSSTDTQYF. The receptor chain draws on TRBV20-1 and TRBJ2-3, with no confidently assigned D gene. Trimming costs V 2 bases and J 0 bases, and their ends lie 12 bases apart. Its CDR3 holds 15 amino acids, cysteine through phenylalanine. Of the read, only the CDR3 DNA is kept; its 45 bases are in frame from base 1. CDR1 and CDR2, looked up from the germline V gene (reference sequence), are DFQATT and SNEGSKA.